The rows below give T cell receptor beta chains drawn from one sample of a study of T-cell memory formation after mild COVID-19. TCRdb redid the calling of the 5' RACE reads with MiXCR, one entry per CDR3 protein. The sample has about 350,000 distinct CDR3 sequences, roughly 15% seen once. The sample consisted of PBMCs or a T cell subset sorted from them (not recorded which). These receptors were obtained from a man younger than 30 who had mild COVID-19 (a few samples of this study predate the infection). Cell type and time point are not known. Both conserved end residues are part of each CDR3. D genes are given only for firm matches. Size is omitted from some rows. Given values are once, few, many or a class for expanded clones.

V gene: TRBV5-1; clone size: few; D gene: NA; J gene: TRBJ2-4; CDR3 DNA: TGCGCCAGCAGCTTGGACCCGAGGGAGAACATTCAGTACTTC; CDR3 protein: CASSLDPRENIQYF
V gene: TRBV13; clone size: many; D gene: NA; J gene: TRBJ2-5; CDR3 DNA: TGTGCCAGCAGCCGGGGCAGTCAAGAGACCCAGTACTTC; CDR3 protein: CASSRGSQETQYF
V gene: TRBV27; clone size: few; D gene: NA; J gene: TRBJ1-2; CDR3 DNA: TGTGCCAGCAGTCCCCTAATAGCTAACTATGGCTACACCTTC; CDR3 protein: CASSPLIANYGYTF
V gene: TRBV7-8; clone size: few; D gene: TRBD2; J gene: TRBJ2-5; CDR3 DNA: TGTGCCAGCAGCTTAGAAGGGCTAGCGGGGGGTACGACCCAGTACTTC; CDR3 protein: CASSLEGLAGGTTQYF
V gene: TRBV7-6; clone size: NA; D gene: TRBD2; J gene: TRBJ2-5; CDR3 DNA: TGTGCCAGCAGCCCCTCTAGCGGGGTGACGGAGACCCAGTACTTC; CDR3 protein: CASSPSSGVTETQYF
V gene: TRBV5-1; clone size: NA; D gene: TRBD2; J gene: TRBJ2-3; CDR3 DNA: TGCGCCAGCAAGGGACTAGCGGGGGGGCCGGGGGGCACAGATACGCAGTATTTT; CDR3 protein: CASKGLAGGPGGTDTQYF
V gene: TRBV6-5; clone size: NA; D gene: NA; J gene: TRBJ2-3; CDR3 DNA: TGTGCCAGCAGTACCGACAGCAAAGATACGCAGTATTTT; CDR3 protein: CASSTDSKDTQYF
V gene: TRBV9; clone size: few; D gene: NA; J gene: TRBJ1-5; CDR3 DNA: TGTGCCAGCAGCGTAGCCCCCGGCCCCAATCAGCCCCAGCATTTT; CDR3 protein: CASSVAPGPNQPQHF
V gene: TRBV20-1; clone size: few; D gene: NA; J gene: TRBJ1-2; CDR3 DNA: TGCAGTGCCCCCCGGGGACGGAGTGGCTACACCTTC; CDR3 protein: CSAPRGRSGYTF
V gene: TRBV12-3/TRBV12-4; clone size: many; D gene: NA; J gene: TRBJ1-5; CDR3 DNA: TGTGCCAGCAGTTTAGCTCTAGGGGGCAATCAGCCCCAGCATTTT; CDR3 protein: CASSLALGGNQPQHF
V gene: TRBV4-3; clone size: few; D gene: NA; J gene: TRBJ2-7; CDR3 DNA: TGCGCCAGCAGCCAAGATCGGCGGGACCCCTACGAGCAGTACTTC; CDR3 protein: CASSQDRRDPYEQYF
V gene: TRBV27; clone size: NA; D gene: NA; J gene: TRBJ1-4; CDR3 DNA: TGTGCCAGCAGGAAGAGGGGAAACGAAAAACTGTTTTTT; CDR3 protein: CASRKRGNEKLFF
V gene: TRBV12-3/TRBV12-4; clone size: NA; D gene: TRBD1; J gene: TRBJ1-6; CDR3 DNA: TGTGCCAGCAGTTTTGGGGACAGGGGGCGAAACTCACCCCTCCACTTT; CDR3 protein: CASSFGDRGRNSPLHF
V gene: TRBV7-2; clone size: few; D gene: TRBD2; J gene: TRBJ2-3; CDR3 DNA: TGTGCCAGCATCAGGACTAGTTCTACAGATACGCAGTATTTT; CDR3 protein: CASIRTSSTDTQYF
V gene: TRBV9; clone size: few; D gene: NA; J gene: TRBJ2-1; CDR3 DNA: TGTGCCAGCAGCGTATCCCGGGTGAGCTCCTACAATGAGCAGTTCTTC; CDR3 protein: CASSVSRVSSYNEQFF
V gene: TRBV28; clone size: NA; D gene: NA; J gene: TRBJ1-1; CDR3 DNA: TGTGCCAGCAGTCATCCAGGCGGCAGGGACATGAACACTGAAGCTTTCTTT; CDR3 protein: CASSHPGGRDMNTEAFF
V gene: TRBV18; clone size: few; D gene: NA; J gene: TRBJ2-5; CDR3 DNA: TGTGCCAGCTCCCGATTTGCTCAGGGGCGAGGCCAAGAGACCCAGTACTTC; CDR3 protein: CASSRFAQGRGQETQYF
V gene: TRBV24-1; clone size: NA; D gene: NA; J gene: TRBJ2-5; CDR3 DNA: TGTGCCACCAGTGCCACCTACCAAGAGACCCAGTACTTC; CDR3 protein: CATSATYQETQYF
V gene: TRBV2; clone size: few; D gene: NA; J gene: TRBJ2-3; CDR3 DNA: TGTGCCAGACCGGGACAAGTCACAGATACGCAGTATTTT; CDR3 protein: CARPGQVTDTQYF
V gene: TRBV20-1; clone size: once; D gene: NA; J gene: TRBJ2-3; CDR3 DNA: TGCAGTGCTAGCGGGGGCCTAATCACAGATACGCAGTATTTT; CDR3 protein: CSASGGLITDTQYF
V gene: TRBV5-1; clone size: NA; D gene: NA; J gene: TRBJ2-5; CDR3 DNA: TGCGCCAGCAGCTTGGCCCCTGGGGGTGGAGAGACCCAGTACTTC; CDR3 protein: CASSLAPGGGETQYF
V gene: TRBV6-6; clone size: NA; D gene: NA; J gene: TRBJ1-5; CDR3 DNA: TGTGCCAGCAGCGACCGCGTTGCCGGCAGTGGGGTGCAGCCCCAGCATTTT; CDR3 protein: CASSDRVAGSGVQPQHF
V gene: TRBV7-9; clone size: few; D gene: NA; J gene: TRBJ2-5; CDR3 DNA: TGTGCCAGCAGCTTAGTCAGGCTAGCAGAGGAGACCCAGTACTTC; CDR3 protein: CASSLVRLAEETQYF
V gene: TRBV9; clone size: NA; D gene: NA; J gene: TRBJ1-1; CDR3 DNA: TGTGCCAGCACCCCGGGGGACACAGGGCCTGAAGCTTTCTTT; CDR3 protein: CASTPGDTGPEAFF
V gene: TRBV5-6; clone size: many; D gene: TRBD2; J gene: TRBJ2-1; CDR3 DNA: TGTGCCAGCAGCCCCGGGAGGATTTCCTCCTACAATGAGCAGTTCTTC; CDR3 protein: CASSPGRISSYNEQFF
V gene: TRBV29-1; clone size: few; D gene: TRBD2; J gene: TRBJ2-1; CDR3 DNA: TGCAGCGGCATATCTAGCGGGGGCTACAATGAGCAGTTCTTC; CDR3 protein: CSGISSGGYNEQFF
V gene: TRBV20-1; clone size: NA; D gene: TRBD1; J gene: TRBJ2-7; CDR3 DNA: TGCAGTGGGATTAGACAGGGCGTGTACGAGCAGTACTTC; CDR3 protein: CSGIRQGVYEQYF
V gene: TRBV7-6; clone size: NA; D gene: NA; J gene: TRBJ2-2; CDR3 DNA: TGTGCCAGCAGCCCCCTTGGGGGTAGCACCGGGGAGCTGTTTTTT; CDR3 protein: CASSPLGGSTGELFF
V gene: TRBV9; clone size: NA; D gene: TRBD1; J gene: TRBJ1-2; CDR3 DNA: TGTGCCAGCAGTACAGGGGTCAGTGGAGGCTACACCTTC; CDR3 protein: CASSTGVSGGYTF
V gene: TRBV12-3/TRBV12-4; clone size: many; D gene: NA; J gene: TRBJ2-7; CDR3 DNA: TGTGCCAGCAGGTCGGGACTCCAGCAGTACTTC; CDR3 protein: CASRSGLQQYF
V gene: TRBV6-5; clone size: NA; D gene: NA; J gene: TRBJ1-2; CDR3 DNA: TGTGCCAGCAGATGGAGCTTGAACTATGGCTACACCTTC; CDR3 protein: CASRWSLNYGYTF
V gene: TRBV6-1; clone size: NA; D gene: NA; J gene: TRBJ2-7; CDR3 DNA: TGTGCCAGCAGTGGGGACACCTACGAGCAGTACTTC; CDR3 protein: CASSGDTYEQYF
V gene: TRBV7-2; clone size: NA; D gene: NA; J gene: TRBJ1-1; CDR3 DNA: TGTGCCAGCAGCTTGGGACCATGGGCGGAAGCTTTCTTT; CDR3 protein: CASSLGPWAEAFF
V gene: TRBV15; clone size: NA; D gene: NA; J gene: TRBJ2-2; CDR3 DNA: TGTGCCACCACCCTGACGGTGAACACCGGGGAGCTGTTTTTT; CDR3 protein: CATTLTVNTGELFF
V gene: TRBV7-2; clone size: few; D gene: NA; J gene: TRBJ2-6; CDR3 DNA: TGTGCCAGCACCAACGGGGCAGGGGCCAACGTCCTGACTTTC; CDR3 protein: CASTNGAGANVLTF
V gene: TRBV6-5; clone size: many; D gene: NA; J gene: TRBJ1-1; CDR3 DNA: TGTGCCAGCAGTTACTCGTGGGGAGGAGGGACTGAAGCTTTCTTT; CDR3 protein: CASSYSWGGGTEAFF
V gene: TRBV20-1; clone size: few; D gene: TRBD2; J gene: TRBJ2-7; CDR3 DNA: TGCAGTGCTAGAGAGGGGACTAGCGGACCCTACGAGCAGTACTTC; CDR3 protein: CSAREGTSGPYEQYF
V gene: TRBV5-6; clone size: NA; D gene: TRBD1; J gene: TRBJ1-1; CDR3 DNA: TGTGCCAGCAGCTTTGGTTCAGGGGGCGGCTCTGAAGCTTTCTTT; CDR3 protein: CASSFGSGGGSEAFF
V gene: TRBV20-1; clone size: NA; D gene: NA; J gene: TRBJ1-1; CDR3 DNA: TGCAGTGCTTGCAGGGACATGAACACTGAAGCTTTCTTT; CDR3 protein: CSACRDMNTEAFF
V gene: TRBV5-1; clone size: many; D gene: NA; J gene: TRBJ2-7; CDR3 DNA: TGCGCCAGCAGCCCTGCGGTTCTCTCGGAGAACGAGCAGTACTTC; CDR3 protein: CASSPAVLSENEQYF
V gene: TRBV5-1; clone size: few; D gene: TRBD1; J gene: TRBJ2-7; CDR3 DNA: TGCGCCAGCAGCTTGGGCAGGGGGCGGCGGGAGCAGTACTTC; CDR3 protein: CASSLGRGRREQYF
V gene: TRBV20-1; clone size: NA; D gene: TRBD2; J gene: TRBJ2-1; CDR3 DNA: TGCAGTGCTGCGCTTGGGACTAGCGGAGAGCAGTTCTTC; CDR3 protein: CSAALGTSGEQFF
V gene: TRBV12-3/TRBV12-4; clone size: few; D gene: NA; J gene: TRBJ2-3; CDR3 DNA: TGTGCCAGCAGTCCGATGGGTGGCACAGATACGCAGTATTTT; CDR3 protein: CASSPMGGTDTQYF
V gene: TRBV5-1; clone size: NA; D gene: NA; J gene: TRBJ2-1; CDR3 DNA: TGCGCCAGCAGCTCAGACAGCTCCTACAATGAGCAGTTCTTC; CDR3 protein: CASSSDSSYNEQFF
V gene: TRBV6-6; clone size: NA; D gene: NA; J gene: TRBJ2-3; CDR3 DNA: TGTGCCAGCAGTTACCCCCCCAGGTCGCAGTATTTT; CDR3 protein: CASSYPPRSQYF
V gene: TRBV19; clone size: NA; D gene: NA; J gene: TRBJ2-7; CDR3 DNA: TGTGCCAGTAGTATCGCAGGTTTGTTGGACGAGCAGTACTTC; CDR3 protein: CASSIAGLLDEQYF
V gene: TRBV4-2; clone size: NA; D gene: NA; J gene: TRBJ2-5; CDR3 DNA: TGTGCCAGCAGCCAAGGTGAAGACCGGGAGACCCAGTACTTC; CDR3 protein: CASSQGEDRETQYF
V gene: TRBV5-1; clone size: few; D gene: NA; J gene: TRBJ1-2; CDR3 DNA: TGCGCCAGCAGCTTGGCCCCACAGGGAAACTATGGCTACACCTTC; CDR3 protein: CASSLAPQGNYGYTF
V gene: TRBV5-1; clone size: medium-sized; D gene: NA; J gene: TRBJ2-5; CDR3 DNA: TGCGCCAGCAGCTTGTATGGGGGTCAAGAGACCCAGTACTTC; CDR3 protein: CASSLYGGQETQYF
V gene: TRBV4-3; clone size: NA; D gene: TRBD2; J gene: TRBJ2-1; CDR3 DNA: TGCGCCAGCAGCCAAGATCTGTGGGGGGGTTTTATTGAGCAGTTCTTC; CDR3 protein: CASSQDLWGGFIEQFF
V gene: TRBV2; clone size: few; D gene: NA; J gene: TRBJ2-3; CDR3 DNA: TGTGCCAGCAGTGCTCAGCGCACAGATACGCAGTATTTT; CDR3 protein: CASSAQRTDTQYF
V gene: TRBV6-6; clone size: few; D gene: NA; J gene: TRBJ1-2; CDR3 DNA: TGTGCCAGCACCTCTCGGGATACCTATGGCTACACCTTC; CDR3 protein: CASTSRDTYGYTF
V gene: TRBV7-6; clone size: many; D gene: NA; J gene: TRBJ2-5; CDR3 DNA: TGTGCCAGCAGCCTGACGTACCAAGAGACCCAGTACTTC; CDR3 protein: CASSLTYQETQYF
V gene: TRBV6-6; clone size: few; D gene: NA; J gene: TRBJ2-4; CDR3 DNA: TGTGCCAGCAGTTACTCAGGTCCATTCAACTTC; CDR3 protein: CASSYSGPFNF